This T cell receptor beta chain is drawn from a study of T cells in Graves' hyperthyroidism and ophthalmopathy. Study overall: Once the initial diagnosis was made, peripheral blood was obtained before any treatment. Notes on the study in general: Patients with ophthalmopathy were separated from those with stable hyperthyroidism by a 13 V-J model. Most expanded thyroid clonotypes above 0.001 also appeared in blood.

Progressors' blood was drawn at hyperthyroidism diagnosis, before ophthalmopathy symptoms. The CDR3 sequence is 16 residues long. Germline CDR1 and CDR2: DFQATT and SNEGSKA (reference sequence). Unmatched junction bases numbered 10, after V lost 0 bases and J lost 5 bases. This clonotype was seen ten or more times. Its antigen is currently unknown. The source material, RNA transcripts, was used to amplify TCR beta CDR3 regions. When the TCR CDR3 underwent first-round RT-PCR, the HTBI primer set was used. TCRdb used MiXCR to reprocess the multiplex PCR reads, holding one entry per CDR3 protein. The sample lists around 380,000 distinct CDR3 sequences, approximately 13% occurring once.

V usage is TRBV20-1 and J usage is TRBJ2-7; 10 bases are shared with TRBD1. The source is a man between 25 and 39 years old with Graves' hyperthyroidism that later progressed to Graves' ophthalmopathy. Sequencing was performed on blood. CDR3 loop: CSARDTGTGVGDEQYF. The CDR3 DNA reads as TGCAGTGCTAGAGATACCGGGACAGGGGTTGGTGACGAGCAGTACTTC.